Shown below are 10 T cell receptor beta chains from a single sample sequenced in a study of molecular identifiers for immune sequencing clone quantification. TCRdb recomputed calls from the PCR reads with MiXCR, one row per CDR3 protein. The sample carries about 510,000 distinct CDR3 sequences, around a fifth recorded once. Sequencing was carried out using naive CD8+ T cells from blood, with Jurkat cell RNA spiked in. The subset was: FACS-sorted CD8+CD4-CCR7+CD45RA+ naive T cells. The receptors stem from a human donor in good health. Some libraries in this study had Jurkat cell RNA spiked in.

As for this clonotype: A much larger clone is a single base away; this may be a read error. As the CDR3 is not closed by the conserved phenylalanine or tryptophan, this likely results from a read error. The rearrangement uses TRBV29-1 and TRBJ2-7; D is uncertain. Trimming stripped 4 bases from V and 3 bases from J, with 7 bases between. The CDR3 is made up of 11 amino acids. Germline CDR1 is SQVTM and CDR2 is ANQGSEA. CDR3 loop: CSVVRDYEQYL. DNA of the CDR3: TGCAGCGTTGTCCGAGACTACGAGCAGTACCTC.

Here the CDR3 DNA reads TGTGCCAGCAGTGGGGGACAGGGTCTGGACACTGAAGCTTTCTTT. Translated: CASSGGQGLDTEAFF. The chain recombines TRBV2 with TRBJ1-1, with 9 bases fitting TRBD1. V was pared by 4 bases and J by 3 bases, with 6 bases of the junction left unmatched. The CDR3 runs to 15 residues. Germline V gene data show CDR1 as SNHLY and CDR2 as FYNNEI.

This clonotype has a count of ten or more. The rearrangement links TRBV7-9 to TRBJ1-1; no clear D. The CDR3 runs 16 residues. The germline gives CDR1 SEHNR, CDR2 FQNEAQ (reference sequence). With 2 bases removed from V and 0 bases from J, the gap between germline ends came to 13 bases. The CDR3 DNA is TGTGCCAGCAGCTTACCTCGTAGTGACCTGAACACTGAAGCTTTCTTT. Translating it yields CASSLPRSDLNTEAFF.

At least ten counts were recorded for this clonotype. This CDR3 reads CASSLYRVSDTEAFF. CDR3 bases: TGTGCCAGCAGTCTTTACAGGGTGTCGGACACTGAAGCTTTCTTT. The J gene is TRBJ1-1, the V gene TRBV2, with D possibly being TRBD1 (6 bases). This CDR3 spans 15 amino acids. The V end lost 5 bases, the J end lost 3 bases, and 16 bases lay between the germline ends. Germline loops: CDR1 SNHLY, CDR2 FYNNEI.

With respect to this clonotype: Mismatch with germline at one junction end may stem from a read error. The rearrangement joins TRBV7-2 to TRBJ1-1, with TRBD1 as a possible D gene (6 bases). Germline CDR1 and CDR2: SGHTA and FQGNSA. The CDR3 contains 15 residues. The CDR3 protein is CASSPQTGMGTEALF. CDR3 sequence (DNA): TGTGCCAGCAGCCCGCAAACAGGGATGGGCACTGAAGCTCTCTTT.

Note on this clonotype: A much larger clone sits a single nucleotide away, making a read error possible. This CDR3 fails to terminate in the conserved phenylalanine or tryptophan, so it likely reflects a read error. J is TRBJ2-5 and V is TRBV10-3; D is perhaps TRBD1 (5 bases). The V gene lost 0 bases and the J gene lost 4 bases, with 6 bases spanning the gap. The CDR3 sequence is 13 residues long. Germline V lookup: CDR1 ENHRY, CDR2 SYGVKD. In nucleotides, the CDR3 is TGTGCCATCAGTGAGTCGACAGTAGAGACCCAGTACCTC. Translating it yields CAISESTVETQYL.

This clonotype was observed a handful of times. The chain combines TRBV5-6 with TRBJ2-2; 8 bases are shared with TRBD1. This CDR3 is built from 16 residues. Trimming took 4 bases from V and 1 from J; bases not matched to a gene: 6. Germline CDR1 and CDR2: SGHDT and YYEEEE. The CDR3 nucleotides are TGTGCCAGCAGCCCCTTCGACAGGGGGAACACCGGGGAGCTGTTTTTT. Translation: CASSPFDRGNTGELFF. Variable domain in full (rest from reference TRBV5-6 and TRBJ2-2): DAGVTQSPTHLIKTRGQQVTLRCSPKSGHDTVSWYQQALGQGPQFIFQYYEEEERQRGNFPDRFSGHQFPNYSSELNVNALLLGDSALYLCASSPFDRGNTGELFFGEGSRLTVL.

This clonotype was observed at least ten times. This rearrangement joins TRBV7-9 to TRBJ2-2; weak D call: TRBD2 (5 bases). This CDR3 is 16 amino acids long. Germline V gives CDR1 SEHNR, CDR2 FQNEAQ (reference sequence). The V end lost 1 base, the J end lost 6 bases, and 15 bases lay between the germline ends. The CDR3 region is CASSLGTLMSSGELFF. The CDR3 nucleotides are TGTGCCAGCAGCTTAGGGACTCTCATGAGTTCCGGGGAGCTGTTTTTT.

This clonotype was counted at least ten times. The chain is built from TRBV6-2 or TRBV6-3 and TRBJ2-2; D uncertain. Trimming left V 5 bases short and J 5 bases short, with 6 bases between. Germline V gene lookup returns CDR1 MNHEY and CDR2 SVGEGT. This CDR3 spans 12 amino acids. This chain's CDR3 is CASSHRTGELFF. In DNA, the CDR3 is TGTGCCAGCAGTCACAGAACCGGGGAGCTGTTTTTT.

This clonotype has ten or more counts. This sequence joins TRBV27 and TRBJ2-7, with TRBD1 matching over 9 bases. J gave up 7 bases and V 5 bases, and 6 bases lay outside the gene matches. In germline, CDR1 is MNHEY, CDR2 SMNVEV (reference sequence). CDR3 length: 13 residues. The DNA for the CDR3 is TGTGCCAGCAGTCCACAGGGGGCCAGGGAGCAGTACTTC. Protein product: CASSPQGAREQYF.